The source of this TCR beta chain is a study of cytomegalovirus exposure and HLA in healthy donors. PCR used 60 Vbeta primers and 13 Jbeta primers. Data came from immunoSEQ multiplex PCR; TCRdb stores just in-frame clones and leaves some out. The sample yields 200,000 to 250,000 clones, about 83% seen once. In regard to this clone: An end of the junction differs from the germline gene, which may be a read error.

The CDR3 is made up of 15 amino acids. CDR1 and CDR2 (germline): SSHAT, FNYEAQ (reference sequence). V usage is TRBV7-7 and J usage is TRBJ2-2, with 7 nucleotides matching TRBD2. The clonotype was recovered from a human donor in good health. Specimen: PBMCs. CDR3 nucleotide sequence: TGTGCTAGCAGCCCCTTTTCCGGGGGGACCGGGGAGCTGTTTTTT. Amino acids: CASSPFSGGTGELFF.